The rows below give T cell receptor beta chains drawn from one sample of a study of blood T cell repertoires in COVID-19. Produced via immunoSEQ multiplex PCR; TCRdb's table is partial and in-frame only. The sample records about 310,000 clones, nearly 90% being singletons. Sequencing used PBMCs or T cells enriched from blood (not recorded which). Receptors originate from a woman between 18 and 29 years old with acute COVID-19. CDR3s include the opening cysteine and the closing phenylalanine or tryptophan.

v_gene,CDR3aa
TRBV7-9,CASSLDRGGETQYF
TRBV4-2,CASSSRTGGIGNTIYF
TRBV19,CASSIGFSRTRRINEKLFF
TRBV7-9,CASSLDTVLNTEAFF
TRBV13,CASSARSRAYSYEQYF
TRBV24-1,CATSDLWNPRTGENEQFF
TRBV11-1,CASSPSGVDTQYF
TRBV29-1,CSVGVKAGYYEQYF
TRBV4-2,CASSPDRANTEAFF
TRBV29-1,CSVGRGGLNTEAFF